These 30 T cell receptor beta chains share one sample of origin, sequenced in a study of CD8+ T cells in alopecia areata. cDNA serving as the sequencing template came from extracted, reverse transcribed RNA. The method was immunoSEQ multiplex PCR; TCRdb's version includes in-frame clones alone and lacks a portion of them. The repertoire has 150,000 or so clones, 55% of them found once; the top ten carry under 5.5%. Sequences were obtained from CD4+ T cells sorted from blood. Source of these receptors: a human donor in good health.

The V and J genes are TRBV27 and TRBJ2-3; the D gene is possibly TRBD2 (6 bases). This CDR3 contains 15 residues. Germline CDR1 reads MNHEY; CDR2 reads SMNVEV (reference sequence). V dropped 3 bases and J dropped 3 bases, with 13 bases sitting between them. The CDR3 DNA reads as TGTGCCAGCAGTTTGGGGGGAAAGAGAACAGATACGCAGTATTTT. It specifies CASSLGGKRTDTQYF.

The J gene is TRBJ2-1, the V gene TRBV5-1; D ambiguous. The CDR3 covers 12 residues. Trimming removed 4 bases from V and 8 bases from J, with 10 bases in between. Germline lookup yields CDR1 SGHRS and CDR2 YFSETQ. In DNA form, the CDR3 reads TGCGCCAGCAGCCTCCAGAGCGATGAGCAGTTCTTC. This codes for CASSLQSDEQFF.

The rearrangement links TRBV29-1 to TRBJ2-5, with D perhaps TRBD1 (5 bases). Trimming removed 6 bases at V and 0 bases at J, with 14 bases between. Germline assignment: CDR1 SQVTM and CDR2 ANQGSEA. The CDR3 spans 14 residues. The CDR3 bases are TGCAGCGTCGAGACACCAGGGTACCAAGAGACCCAGTACTTC. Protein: CSVETPGYQETQYF.

In DNA, the CDR3 is TGTGCCTGGAGTGAACAAACGACTAGCGGGAAGAGTCATGAGCAGTTCTTC. Protein product: CAWSEQTTSGKSHEQFF. The chain employs TRBV30 and TRBJ2-1, with 11 bases fitting TRBD2. J was trimmed by 8 bases and V by 1 base; bases with no gene match: 13. The CDR3 sequence is 17 residues long. In germline, CDR1 is GTSNPN, CDR2 SVGIG (reference sequence).

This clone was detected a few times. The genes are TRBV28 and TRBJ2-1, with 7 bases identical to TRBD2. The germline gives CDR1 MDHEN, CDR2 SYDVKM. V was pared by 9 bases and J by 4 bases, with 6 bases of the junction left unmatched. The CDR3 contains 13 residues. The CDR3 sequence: CASEGLMYNEQFF. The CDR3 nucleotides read TGTGCCAGTGAGGGACTAATGTACAATGAGCAGTTCTTC. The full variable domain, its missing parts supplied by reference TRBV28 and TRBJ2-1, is DVKVTQSSRYLVKRTGEKVFLECVQDMDHENMFWYRQDPGLGLRLIYFSYDVKMKEKGDIPEGYSVSREKKERFSLILESASTNQTSMYLCASEGLMYNEQFFGPGTRLTVL.

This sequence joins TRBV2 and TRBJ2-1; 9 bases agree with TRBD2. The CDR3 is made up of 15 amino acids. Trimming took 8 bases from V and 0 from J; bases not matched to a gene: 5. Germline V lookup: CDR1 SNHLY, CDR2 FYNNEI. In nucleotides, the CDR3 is TGTGCCAGCGGGGGCGGGAGGGGCTCCTACAATGAGCAGTTCTTC. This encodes CASGGGRGSYNEQFF.

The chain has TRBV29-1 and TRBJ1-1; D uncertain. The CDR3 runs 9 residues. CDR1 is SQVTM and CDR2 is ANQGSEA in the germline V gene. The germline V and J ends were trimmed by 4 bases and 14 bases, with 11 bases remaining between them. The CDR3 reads CSVGPPMFF. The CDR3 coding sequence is TGCAGCGTTGGGCCTCCGATGTTCTTT.

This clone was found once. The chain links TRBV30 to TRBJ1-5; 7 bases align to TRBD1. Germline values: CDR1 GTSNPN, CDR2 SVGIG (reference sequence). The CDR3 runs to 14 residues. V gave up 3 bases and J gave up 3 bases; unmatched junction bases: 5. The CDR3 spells CAWSAGTVNQPQHF. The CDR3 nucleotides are TGTGCCTGGAGCGCCGGGACAGTCAATCAGCCCCAGCATTTT.

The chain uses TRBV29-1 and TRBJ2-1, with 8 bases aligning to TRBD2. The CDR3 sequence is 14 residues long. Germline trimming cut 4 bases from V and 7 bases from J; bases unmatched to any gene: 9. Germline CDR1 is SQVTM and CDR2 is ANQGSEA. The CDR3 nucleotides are TGCAGCGTTGTTCCTAGCGGGCGTTTGAATGAGCAGTTCTTC. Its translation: CSVVPSGRLNEQFF.

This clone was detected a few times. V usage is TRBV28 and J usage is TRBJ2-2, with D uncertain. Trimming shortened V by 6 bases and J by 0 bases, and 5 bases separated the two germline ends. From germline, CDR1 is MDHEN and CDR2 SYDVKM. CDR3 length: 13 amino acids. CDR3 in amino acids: CASRSTNTGELFF. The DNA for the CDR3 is TGTGCCAGCAGGTCCACGAACACCGGGGAGCTGTTTTTT.

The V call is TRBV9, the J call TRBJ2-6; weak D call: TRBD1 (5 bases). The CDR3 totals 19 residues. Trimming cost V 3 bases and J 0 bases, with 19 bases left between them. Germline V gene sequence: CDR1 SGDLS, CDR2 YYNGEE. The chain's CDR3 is CASSGSLGRVSSGANVLTF. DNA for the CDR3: TGTGCCAGCAGCGGCTCCCTTGGCAGGGTGTCCTCTGGGGCCAACGTCCTGACTTTC.

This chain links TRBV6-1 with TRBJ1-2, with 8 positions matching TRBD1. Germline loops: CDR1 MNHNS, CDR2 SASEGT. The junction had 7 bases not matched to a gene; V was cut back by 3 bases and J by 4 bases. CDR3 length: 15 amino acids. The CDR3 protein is CASSDSGGAGYGYTF. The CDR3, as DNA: TGTGCCAGCAGTGACTCAGGGGGCGCCGGCTATGGCTACACCTTC.

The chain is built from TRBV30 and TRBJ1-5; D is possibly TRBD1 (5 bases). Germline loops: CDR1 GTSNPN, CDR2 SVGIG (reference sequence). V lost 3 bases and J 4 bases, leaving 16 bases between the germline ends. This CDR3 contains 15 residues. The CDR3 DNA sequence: TGTGCCTGGAGCCGGGGGGTTGCGGCAAATCAGCCCCAGCATTTT. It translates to CAWSRGVAANQPQHF.

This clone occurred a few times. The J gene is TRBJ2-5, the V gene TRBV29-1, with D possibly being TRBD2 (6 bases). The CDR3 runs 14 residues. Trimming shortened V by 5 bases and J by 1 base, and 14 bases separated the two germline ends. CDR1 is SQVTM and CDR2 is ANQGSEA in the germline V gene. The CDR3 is CSVSRGSGQETQYF. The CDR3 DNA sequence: TGCAGCGTTTCCCGGGGTAGCGGCCAAGAGACCCAGTACTTC.

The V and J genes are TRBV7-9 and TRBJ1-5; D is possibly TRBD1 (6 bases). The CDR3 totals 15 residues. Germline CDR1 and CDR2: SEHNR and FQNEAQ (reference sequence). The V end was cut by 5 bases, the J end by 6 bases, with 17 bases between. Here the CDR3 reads CASSPGGGAGQPQHF. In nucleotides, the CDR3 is TGTGCCAGCAGCCCCGGCGGGGGCGCAGGTCAGCCCCAGCATTTT.

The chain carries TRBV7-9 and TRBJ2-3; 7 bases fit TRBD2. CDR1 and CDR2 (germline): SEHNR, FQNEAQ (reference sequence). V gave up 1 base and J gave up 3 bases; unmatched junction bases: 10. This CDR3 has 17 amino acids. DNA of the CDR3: TGTGCCAGCAGCTTAGGAAGAGCGGGATCTCGGACAGATACGCAGTATTTT. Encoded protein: CASSLGRAGSRTDTQYF. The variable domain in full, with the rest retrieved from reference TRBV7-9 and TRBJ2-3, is DTGVSQNPRHKITKRGQNVTFRCDPISEHNRLYWYRQTLGQGPEFLTYFQNEAQLEKSRLLSDRFSAERPKGSFSTLEIQRTEQGDSAMYLCASSLGRAGSRTDTQYFGPGTRLTVL.

The CDR3 DNA is TGTGCCTGGAGACGGACCCGAGGGGCCTCCTACAATGAGCAGTTCTTC. Encoded protein: CAWRRTRGASYNEQFF. The chain uses TRBV30 and TRBJ2-1, with D perhaps TRBD1 or TRBD2 (5 bases each). The CDR3 loop spans 16 amino acids. Deletions cut 3 bases from V and 0 bases from J, with 15 bases between. CDR1 is GTSNPN, CDR2 SVGIG, per germline (reference sequence).

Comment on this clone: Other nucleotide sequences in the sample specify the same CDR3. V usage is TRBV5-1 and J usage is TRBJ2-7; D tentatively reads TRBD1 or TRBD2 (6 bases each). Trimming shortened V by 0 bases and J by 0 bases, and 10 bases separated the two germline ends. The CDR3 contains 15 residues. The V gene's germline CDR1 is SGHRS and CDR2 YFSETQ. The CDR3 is CASSLVGGHSYEQYF. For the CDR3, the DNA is TGCGCCAGCAGCTTGGTAGGGGGGCACTCCTACGAGCAGTACTTC.

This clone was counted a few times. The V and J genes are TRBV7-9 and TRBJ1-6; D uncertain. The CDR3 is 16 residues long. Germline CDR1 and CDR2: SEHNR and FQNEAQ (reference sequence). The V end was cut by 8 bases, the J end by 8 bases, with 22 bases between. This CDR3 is CASFSKEERFDSPLHF. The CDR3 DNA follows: TGTGCCAGCTTCTCCAAGGAGGAGAGGTTCGATTCACCCCTCCACTTT.

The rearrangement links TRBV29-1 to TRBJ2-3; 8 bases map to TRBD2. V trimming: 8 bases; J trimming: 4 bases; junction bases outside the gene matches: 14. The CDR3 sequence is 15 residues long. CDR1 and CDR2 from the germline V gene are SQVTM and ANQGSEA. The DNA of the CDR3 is TGCAGCACCCAGGTCAGGCGGGAGGCGTCAGATACGCAGTATTTT. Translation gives CSTQVRREASDTQYF.

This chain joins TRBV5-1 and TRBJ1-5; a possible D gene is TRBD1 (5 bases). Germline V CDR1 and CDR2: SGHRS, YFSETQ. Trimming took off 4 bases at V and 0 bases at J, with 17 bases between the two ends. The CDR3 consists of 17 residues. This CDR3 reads CASSRNPTEYSNQPQHF. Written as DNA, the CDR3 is TGCGCCAGCAGCCGGAACCCGACAGAATATAGCAATCAGCCCCAGCATTTT.

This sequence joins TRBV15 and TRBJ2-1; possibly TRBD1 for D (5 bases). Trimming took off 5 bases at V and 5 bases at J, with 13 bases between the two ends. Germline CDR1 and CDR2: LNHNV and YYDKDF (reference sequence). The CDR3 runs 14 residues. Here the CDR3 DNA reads TGTGCCACCAGCTACCAGGGCGGTAACAATGAGCAGTTCTTC. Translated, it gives CATSYQGGNNEQFF.

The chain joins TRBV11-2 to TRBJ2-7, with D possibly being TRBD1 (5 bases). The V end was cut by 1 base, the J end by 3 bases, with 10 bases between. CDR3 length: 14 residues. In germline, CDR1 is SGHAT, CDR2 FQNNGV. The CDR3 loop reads CASSLAQAGYEQYF. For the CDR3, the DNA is TGTGCCAGCAGCTTAGCACAGGCAGGCTACGAGCAGTACTTC.

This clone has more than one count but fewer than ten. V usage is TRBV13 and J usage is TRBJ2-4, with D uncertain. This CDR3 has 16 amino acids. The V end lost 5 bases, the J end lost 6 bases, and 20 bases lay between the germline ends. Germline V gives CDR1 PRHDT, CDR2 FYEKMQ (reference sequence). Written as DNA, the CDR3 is TGTGCCAGCAGCCGAAGAGATCTTACCGTGATAAACATTCAGTACTTC. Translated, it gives CASSRRDLTVINIQYF.

The CDR3 coding sequence is TGCAGCGTTGCCTGGAGGAAGCTACAGGGGGCAGTAAATGAGCAGTTCTTC. It encodes CSVAWRKLQGAVNEQFF. This chain joins TRBV29-1 and TRBJ2-1; 9 nucleotides agree with TRBD1. CDR1 is SQVTM and CDR2 is ANQGSEA in the germline V gene. This CDR3 has 17 residues. J gave up 7 bases and V 4 bases, and 17 bases lay outside the gene matches.

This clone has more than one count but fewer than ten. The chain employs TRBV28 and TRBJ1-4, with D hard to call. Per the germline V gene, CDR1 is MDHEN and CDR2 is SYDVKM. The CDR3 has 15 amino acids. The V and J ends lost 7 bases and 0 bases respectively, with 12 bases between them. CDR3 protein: CASTITLATNEKLFF. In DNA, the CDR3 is TGTGCCAGCACCATAACCCTCGCAACTAATGAAAAACTGTTTTTT.

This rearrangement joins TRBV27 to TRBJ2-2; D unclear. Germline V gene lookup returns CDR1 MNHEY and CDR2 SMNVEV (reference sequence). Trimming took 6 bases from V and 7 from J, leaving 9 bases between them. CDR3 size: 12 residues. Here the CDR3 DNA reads TGTGCCAGCAGCCCCACATTCGGGGAGCTGTTTTTT. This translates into CASSPTFGELFF.

CDR3 sequence reads: CASSEVGNTIYF. DNA for the CDR3: TGTGCCAGCAGTGAAGTGGGAAACACCATATATTTT. V and J are TRBV6-1 and TRBJ1-3; D remains unclear. Germline loops: CDR1 MNHNS, CDR2 SASEGT. The V end lost 1 base, the J end lost 4 bases, and 2 bases lay between the germline ends. This CDR3 has 12 amino acids.

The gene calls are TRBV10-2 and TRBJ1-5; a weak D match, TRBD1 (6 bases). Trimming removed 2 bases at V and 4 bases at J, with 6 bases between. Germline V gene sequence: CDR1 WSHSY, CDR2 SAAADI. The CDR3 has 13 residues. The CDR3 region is CASSEQGNQPQHF. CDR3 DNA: TGCGCCAGCAGTGAGCAGGGGAATCAGCCCCAGCATTTT.

The chain's CDR3 is CASSQPDRGKNTEAFF. CDR3 DNA: TGCGCCAGCAGCCAACCAGACAGGGGCAAGAACACTGAAGCTTTCTTT. The V call is TRBV4-1, the J call TRBJ1-1, with 8 nucleotides matching TRBD1. V trimming: 2 bases; J trimming: 1 base; junction bases outside the gene matches: 6. The CDR3 is 16 amino acids. From germline, CDR1 is MGHRA and CDR2 YSYEKL.